This entry describes one T cell receptor (beta chain). What it binds is unknown. The data derive from a study of T-cell reconstitution after alpha-beta-depleted transplantation in children. The library targeted TCRbeta and was prepared with unique molecular identifiers. MiXCR, applied by TCRdb to the PCR reads, yields one record per CDR3 protein. The table records 700,000 to 950,000 distinct CDR3 sequences, 16% of them present only once. This CDR3 is 15 amino acids long. Germline CDR1 SGHRS, CDR2 YFSETQ. V was trimmed by 1 base and J by 7 bases, leaving 17 bases between them. Points from the study as a whole: There were reportedly several hundred expanded graft clones from which alpha-beta T cells came about two months after transplant. Counts and diversity of T cells one year after transplant came mostly from newly produced T cells. Some patients showed high day-60 TCRbeta diversity, which derived from surviving recipient T cells and thymic progenitors.

The source of this sequence is a male patient between 10 and 17 years old who had a stem cell transplant for acute lymphoblastic leukemia, so the T cells may come from the graft donor. The V call is TRBV5-1, the J call TRBJ2-5; the D gene is possibly TRBD2 (5 bases). The specimen was PBMCs, mostly from graft donor cells, collected 360 days after TCRalphabeta/CD19-depleted stem cell transplant. DNA of the CDR3: TGCGCCAGCAGCTTGCTGGCTAGCCAGTGGGTGACCCAGTACTTC. This encodes CASSLLASQWVTQYF.